The 2 T cell receptor beta chains given below trace back to one sample, sequenced in a study of CD8 T cells in ankylosing spondylitis. TCRdb itself ran the 5' RACE reads through MiXCR, one entry per CDR3 protein. The sample lists around 250,000 distinct CDR3 sequences; approximately 12% were seen once. The sequencing sample was made of blood, either unsorted or a sorted T cell fraction (not recorded which). These receptors all come from a male donor with ankylosing spondylitis or in good health (not recorded which).

For this clonotype: A read error may explain this, as a much larger clone is one base away. The J gene is TRBJ1-4, the V gene TRBV12-3 or TRBV12-4; D is unresolved. This CDR3 region has 13 residues. CDR3: CVSSPGGRGYLFF. In DNA form, the CDR3 reads TGTGTCAGCAGTCCCGGCGGGAGAGGGTATCTGTTTTTT.

On this clonotype itself: This may stem from a read error, because a much larger clone lies one nucleotide away. This chain uses TRBV7-9 with TRBJ1-1; D not resolved. Germline CDR1 reads SEHNR; CDR2 reads FQNEAQ (reference sequence). CDR3 size: 14 residues. CDR3 region: CASSSGSGPTEAIF. DNA of the CDR3: TGTGCCAGCAGCTCCGGGAGCGGGCCGACTGAAGCTATCTTT.